The 29 T cell receptor beta chains given below trace back to one sample, sequenced in a study of blood T cell repertoires in COVID-19. Sequenced by immunoSEQ multiplex PCR; TCRdb stores in-frame clones only, minus some. The sample comprises about 340,000 clones, more than 85% of which are singletons, and 15% to 20% rests with the top ten. The sample consisted of PBMCs or T cells enriched from blood (not recorded which). All receptors derive from a woman aged 30 to 39 who had recovered from COVID-19.

The chain couples TRBV6-5 to TRBJ2-7; D may be TRBD2 (5 bases). The CDR3 runs to 15 residues. Between the trimmed V and J ends, which lost 2 bases and 0 bases, there was a span of 11 bases. Germline loops: CDR1 MNHEY, CDR2 SVGAGI. Here the CDR3 reads CASSYRAVSSYEQYF. As DNA, the CDR3 is TGTGCCAGCAGTTACAGAGCGGTGAGCTCCTACGAGCAGTACTTC.

The V gene is TRBV30, the J gene TRBJ2-3, with 12 bases that match TRBD2. Looked up from germline, CDR1 is GTSNPN and CDR2 is SVGIG (reference sequence). V shed 3 bases, J shed 1 base, and the junction held 2 bases outside the gene matches. CDR3 size: 15 residues. The CDR3: CAWRRTSGGTDTQYF. The CDR3 DNA reads TGTGCCTGGAGGAGGACTAGCGGGGGCACAGATACGCAGTATTTT.

The rearrangement links TRBV5-4 to TRBJ1-4, with 8 nucleotides matching TRBD1. The CDR3 extends over 20 amino acids. Trimming took 4 bases from V and 0 from J; bases not matched to a gene: 17. The V gene's germline CDR1 is SGHNT and CDR2 YYREEE (reference sequence). CDR3 protein: CASSPPSTGGPAATNEKLFF. CDR3 DNA: TGTGCCAGCAGCCCACCCTCCACAGGGGGACCCGCTGCAACTAATGAAAAACTGTTTTTT.

CDR3 coding DNA: TGTGCCAGCAGTCGACGGCCACAGAACTATGGCTACACCTTC. As protein: CASSRRPQNYGYTF. The chain joins TRBV5-6 to TRBJ1-2, with D unclear. V lost 5 bases and J lost 2, with 13 bases in between. CDR1 and CDR2 (germline): SGHDT, YYEEEE. The CDR3 covers 14 residues.

J is TRBJ2-5 and V is TRBV19; 8 nucleotides line up with TRBD2. J gave up 7 bases and V 2 bases, and 9 bases lay outside the gene matches. Germline CDR1 reads LNHDA; CDR2 reads SQIVND (reference sequence). This CDR3 is built from 15 residues. The CDR3 bases are TGTGCCAGTAGTATAACATTAGCGGGGCCTGGGACCCAGTACTTC. This translates into CASSITLAGPGTQYF.

The chain carries TRBV6-5 and TRBJ1-2, with 10 bases fitting TRBD1. The V gene's germline CDR1 is MNHEY and CDR2 SVGAGI. This CDR3 is 15 amino acids long. V lost 0 bases, J lost 5 bases, and 3 bases stayed unmatched. The DNA for the CDR3 is TGTGCCAGCAGTTACTCGACAGGGGGCGTATATGGCTACACCTTC. This codes for CASSYSTGGVYGYTF.

The chain is built from TRBV2 and TRBJ2-5, with D perhaps matching TRBD2 (5 bases). Per the germline V gene, CDR1 is SNHLY and CDR2 is FYNNEI. The CDR3 sequence is 15 residues long. The ends were cut back, 1 base at V and 1 base at J, with 10 bases in the middle. CDR3 nucleotides: TGTGCCAGCAGTGAAGACGGCGGGCGCCAAGAGACCCAGTACTTC. Its translation is CASSEDGGRQETQYF.

V usage is TRBV30 and J usage is TRBJ2-7, with 9 bases identical to TRBD1. Germline V CDR1 and CDR2: GTSNPN, SVGIG (reference sequence). Trimming cost V 0 bases and J 1 base; bases outside gene matches: 7. The CDR3 has 16 amino acids. CDR3 loop: CAWSVQGASRSYEQYF. The CDR3 DNA reads TGTGCCTGGAGTGTACAGGGGGCAAGTCGTTCCTACGAGCAGTACTTC.

The J gene is TRBJ2-7, the V gene TRBV10-3; TRBD2 matches at 10 bases. The CDR3 has 16 residues. CDR1 is ENHRY and CDR2 is SYGVKD in the germline V gene. Trimming removed 7 bases from V and 0 bases from J; junction bases left unmatched: 9. This chain's CDR3 is CAITGVAGGSSYEQYF. In DNA, the CDR3 is TGTGCCATCACTGGCGTAGCGGGAGGCAGCTCCTACGAGCAGTACTTC.

The chain is built from TRBV27 and TRBJ2-1; D uncertain. The CDR3 totals 17 residues. The V end lost 5 bases, the J end lost 1 base, and 18 bases lay between the germline ends. CDR1 and CDR2 (germline): MNHEY, SMNVEV (reference sequence). This CDR3 reads CASSAKPDSRSYNEQFF. In DNA form, the CDR3 reads TGTGCCAGCAGTGCGAAACCCGATTCGAGATCCTACAATGAGCAGTTCTTC.

This chain uses TRBV11-1 with TRBJ1-1, with D maybe TRBD1 (5 bases). V gave up 5 bases and J gave up 0 bases, with 13 bases separating them. The CDR3 totals 15 residues. CDR1 is SGHAT and CDR2 is FQDESV in the germline V gene (reference sequence). In DNA form, the CDR3 reads TGTGCCAGCAGCGCGGGACGCCTTATGAACACTGAAGCTTTCTTT. This translates into CASSAGRLMNTEAFF.

This chain connects TRBV19 to TRBJ1-1; D remains unclear. V was pared by 7 bases and J by 1 base, with 13 bases between. CDR3 length: 14 residues. Per the germline V gene, CDR1 is LNHDA and CDR2 is SQIVND (reference sequence). The CDR3 sequence is CASTPGDGNTEAFF. CDR3 nucleotide sequence: TGTGCCAGTACACCGGGAGATGGGAACACTGAAGCTTTCTTT.

The V and J genes are TRBV5-1 and TRBJ2-1; D ambiguous. Germline loops: CDR1 SGHRS, CDR2 YFSETQ. The CDR3 totals 14 residues. V was cut by 0 bases and J by 5 bases, with 9 bases left in between. The CDR3 nucleotides are TGCGCCAGCAGCTTGGAACTAACAAACAATGAGCAGTTCTTC. This encodes CASSLELTNNEQFF.

A few counts support this clone. The chain employs TRBV6-2 or TRBV6-3 and TRBJ1-2; the D is unclear. V gave up 0 bases and J gave up 4 bases, with 18 bases separating them. Germline V gene lookup returns CDR1 MNHEY and CDR2 SVGEGT. The length of the CDR3 is 17 residues. The CDR3, as DNA: TGTGCCAGCAGTTACTCGGAGGGTCGGTACAGCGTCTATGGCTACACCTTC. It specifies CASSYSEGRYSVYGYTF.

This chain connects TRBV11-2 to TRBJ1-1; no clear D gene. This CDR3 has 14 amino acids. V lost 3 bases and J 3 bases, leaving 11 bases between the germline ends. Per germline, CDR1 SGHAT and CDR2 FQNNGV. The CDR3 nucleotides read TGTGCCAGCAGCTTTTCGGGTTTGTACACTGAAGCTTTCTTT. Protein: CASSFSGLYTEAFF.

J is TRBJ1-5 and V is TRBV7-9; a weak D match, TRBD1 (6 bases). The CDR3 covers 16 residues. V was trimmed by 5 bases and J by 7 bases, leaving 21 bases between them. Germline CDR1 and CDR2: SEHNR and FQNEAQ (reference sequence). CDR3 sequence (DNA): TGTGCCAGCAGCAAAACCCCCGACAGGCGCGGGCAGCCCCAGCATTTT. Protein: CASSKTPDRRGQPQHF.

This chain uses TRBV5-4 with TRBJ2-7; 7 bases align to TRBD1. This CDR3 region has 13 residues. Germline assignment: CDR1 SGHNT and CDR2 YYREEE (reference sequence). The V segment lost 3 bases and the J segment 3 bases; nucleotides outside the gene matches: 3. Written as DNA, the CDR3 is TGTGCCAGCAGCTCGACAGGGAGCTACGAGCAGTACTTC. Encoded protein: CASSSTGSYEQYF.

The V and J genes are TRBV3-1 (or the pseudogene TRBV3-2) and TRBJ1-1; D is unresolved. Trimming pared 5 bases from V and 11 bases from J, leaving 21 bases between. The CDR3 has 14 residues. Germline V gene sequence: CDR1 LGHDT, CDR2 YNNKEL (reference sequence). The chain's CDR3 is CASSSPEVQIFAFF. The CDR3 nucleotides are TGTGCCAGCAGCTCCCCCGAGGTTCAGATATTCGCTTTCTTT.

V usage is TRBV18 and J usage is TRBJ1-1; 8 nucleotides align to TRBD1. CDR1 and CDR2 from the germline V gene are KGHSH and LQKENI. The trim removed 4 bases at V and 0 bases at J, leaving 7 bases unmatched. This CDR3 is built from 16 residues. The CDR3 region has the DNA TGTGCCAGCTCACAAAGCACGGGACAGGTGAACACTGAAGCTTTCTTT. It translates to CASSQSTGQVNTEAFF.

The gene calls are TRBV28 and TRBJ2-7, with D tentatively TRBD1 (7 bases). The V gene's germline CDR1 is MDHEN and CDR2 SYDVKM. The germline V and J ends were trimmed by 4 bases and 6 bases, with 13 bases remaining between them. The length of the CDR3 is 13 residues. This CDR3 is CASSSNQGGEQYF. The CDR3 DNA reads as TGTGCCAGCAGTTCCAACCAGGGGGGCGAGCAGTACTTC.

The chain joins TRBV2 to TRBJ2-1; TRBD1 might be the D (5 bases). Germline V CDR1 and CDR2: SNHLY, FYNNEI. The CDR3 is 14 residues long. V lost 1 base and J 8 bases, leaving 12 bases between the germline ends. CDR3 in amino acids: CASSEVVGPDEQFF. CDR3 nucleotides: TGTGCCAGCAGTGAAGTCGTGGGGCCGGATGAGCAGTTCTTC.

In this sample, this clone turned up once. The chain joins TRBV28 to TRBJ1-6, with 7 nucleotides matching TRBD1. Germline CDR1 reads MDHEN; CDR2 reads SYDVKM. The CDR3 sequence is 17 residues long. The V gene end was trimmed by 3 bases and the J gene end by 4 bases; junction bases not matched to a gene: 9. The CDR3: CASSFYEGTDYNSPLHF. CDR3 in DNA: TGTGCCAGCAGTTTTTACGAGGGGACAGATTATAATTCACCCCTCCACTTT.

V is TRBV4-2 and J is TRBJ2-7; tentatively, D is TRBD1 (5 bases). Trimming left V 0 bases short and J 2 bases short, with 11 bases between. The CDR3 loop spans 15 amino acids. The germline V gene encodes CDR1 LGHNA and CDR2 YNFKEQ. The CDR3 region is CASSQESQGTYEQYF. CDR3 coding DNA: TGTGCCAGCAGCCAAGAGTCGCAGGGAACCTACGAGCAGTACTTC.

V and J are TRBV7-6 and TRBJ1-1, with D tentatively TRBD1 (6 bases). The V end lost 5 bases, the J end lost 8 bases, and 9 bases lay between the germline ends. Germline-derived CDR1 and CDR2 are SGHVS and FNYEAQ. CDR3 length: 11 amino acids. CDR3 in DNA: TGTGCCAGCAGCGACGGGACAGAAGCTTTCTTT. Translating it yields CASSDGTEAFF. The variable domain in full, with the rest retrieved from reference TRBV7-6 and TRBJ1-1, is GAGVSQSPRYKVTKRGQDVALRCDPISGHVSLYWYRQALGQGPEFLTYFNYEAQQDKSGLPNDRFSAERPEGSISTLTIQRTEQRDSAMYRCASSDGTEAFFGQGTRLTVV.

The rearrangement links TRBV15 to TRBJ2-2, with D perhaps TRBD2 (5 bases). The CDR3 extends over 15 amino acids. Germline CDR1 reads LNHNV; CDR2 reads YYDKDF (reference sequence). V was shortened by 2 bases and J by 1 base, with 8 bases between the two germline ends. CDR3 bases: TGTGCCACCAGCAGAACTAGACAGAACACCGGGGAGCTGTTTTTT. Translation gives CATSRTRQNTGELFF.

This clone was seen once. The rearrangement joins TRBV24-1 to TRBJ2-2, with 16 nucleotides matching TRBD2. Germline V CDR1 and CDR2: KGHDR, SFDVKD. The length of the CDR3 is 18 residues. The V segment lost 9 bases and the J segment 7 bases; nucleotides outside the gene matches: 13. The DNA of the CDR3 is TGTGCCACCGCGGGGACTAGCGGGAGGGATTGGAGGAGCGGGGAGCTGTTTTTT. Encoded protein: CATAGTSGRDWRSGELFF.

The chain recombines TRBV7-2 with TRBJ2-5; tentative D call: TRBD1 (6 bases). Germline CDR1 and CDR2: SGHTA and FQGNSA. The V gene lost 0 bases and the J gene lost 2 bases, with 10 bases spanning the gap. The CDR3 has 15 residues. CDR3 in amino acids: CASSLAGTRQETQYF. CDR3 sequence (DNA): TGTGCCAGCAGCTTAGCCGGGACACGACAAGAGACCCAGTACTTC.

The rearrangement links TRBV28 to TRBJ2-4, with unresolved D. The CDR3 has 14 amino acids. Deletions cut 11 bases from V and 8 bases from J, with 22 bases between. From germline, CDR1 is MDHEN and CDR2 SYDVKM. Written as DNA, the CDR3 is TGTGCCCGGCGGCTTGAGGAAACTTGGGACATTCAGTACTTC. Translated: CARRLEETWDIQYF.

This chain links TRBV7-2 with TRBJ1-2, with a weak D call TRBD1 (6 bases). V dropped 9 bases and J dropped 2 bases, with 10 bases sitting between them. This CDR3 has 12 amino acids. The germline V gene has CDR1 SGHTA and CDR2 FQGNSA. Written as DNA, the CDR3 is TGTGCCAGTAGGGGGTCCAACTATGGCTACACCTTC. It codes for CASRGSNYGYTF.